The rows below give T cell receptor beta chains drawn from one sample of a study of cytomegalovirus exposure and HLA in healthy donors. Using immunoSEQ multiplex PCR, the repertoire was profiled, and TCRdb retains in-frame clones only, with some absent. The data contain some 130,000 clones, roughly 87% of them singletons. The sequencing input was PBMCs. The receptors here all came from a woman aged 18 to 35 in good health and CMV-seronegative. CDR3s include the opening cysteine and the closing phenylalanine or tryptophan.

j_gene | v_gene | CDR3aa
TRBJ1-5 | TRBV6-5 | CASSDAGGRQPQHF
TRBJ1-6 | TRBV5-4 | CAGKNAGSPLHF
TRBJ1-5 | TRBV6-1 | CASSPGGGVNQPQHF
TRBJ2-2 | TRBV7-9 | CASRPRQGAFGELFF
TRBJ2-7 | TRBV9 | CASSPGGQLDEQYF
TRBJ2-2 | TRBV18 | CASSVGMNTGELFF
TRBJ1-2 | TRBV23-1 | CASSQPEETF
TRBJ1-1 | TRBV5-1 | CASSLSGGEYTEAFF
TRBJ1-5 | TRBV6-5 | CASSYSMGHPDQPQHF
TRBJ1-1 | TRBV7-9 | CASSPTKLNDPPEAFF
TRBJ2-3 | TRBV6-5 | CASSYRGGVGDTQYF
TRBJ1-1 | TRBV6-5 | CASSYQGQANTEAFF
TRBJ1-1 | TRBV25-1 | CASTNSWTADTEAFF
TRBJ2-7 | TRBV21-1 | CASTKGLAGFSYEQYF
TRBJ1-3 | TRBV10-3 | CAIQKTGEYTIYF
TRBJ2-3 | TRBV4-1 | CASSPWTDTDTQYF
TRBJ2-1 | TRBV4-2 | CASSLTTSGGAVYEQFF
TRBJ2-7 | TRBV20-1 | CSAADRAEQYF
TRBJ1-3 | TRBV7-9 | CASRATPRDSGNTIYF
TRBJ2-5 | TRBV7-2 | CASSLGGSRRGTQYF
TRBJ1-2 | TRBV4-1 | CASSLGTGLGYTF
TRBJ2-6 | TRBV7-6 | CASSLVGRSSGANVLTF
TRBJ2-1 | TRBV13 | CASSAPPGVSYNEQFF
TRBJ1-5 | TRBV18 | CASSPQVVSGIRQPQHF
TRBJ1-6 | TRBV11-2 | CASSARQGRTSPLHF
TRBJ1-1 | TRBV5-1 | CASGTGGLAFF
TRBJ1-3 | TRBV5-1 | CASSLASGASSGNTIYF
TRBJ1-2 | TRBV5-1 | CASSGGHGYTF
TRBJ1-1 | TRBV29-1 | CSVDTGEPEAFF
TRBJ2-7 | TRBV7-8 | CASTDRGQLIYEQYF
TRBJ2-5 | TRBV18 | CASSPSSGVMETQYF
TRBJ2-7 | TRBV5-6 | CASSLRGSTGPYEQYF
TRBJ2-7 | TRBV7-2 | CASSWGPYEQYF
TRBJ1-2 | TRBV7-3 | CASSLGTGAGRSYGYTF
TRBJ1-6 | TRBV2 | CASSSEGSSSYNSPLHF
TRBJ2-1 | TRBV7-7 | CASSLERGPYNEQFF
TRBJ1-1 | TRBV6-5 | CASSPDRENTEAFF
TRBJ2-7 | TRBV6-6 | CASSYSYQGRYEQYF
TRBJ1-2 | TRBV4-2 | CASSRDPGTAEGVVYGYTF
TRBJ1-5 | TRBV6-1 | CASSGQGAWGYSNQPQHF
TRBJ1-1 | TRBV6-4 | CASSLRPGATGGTEAFF
TRBJ2-2 | TRBV5-1 | CASSLRQATGELFF
TRBJ2-7 | TRBV15 | CATGTGQTGGEQYF
TRBJ2-3 | TRBV18 | CASSPREDTQYF
TRBJ2-1 | TRBV7-8 | CASSSYTLDRPSYNEQFF
TRBJ1-1 | TRBV18 | CASSTLGAGTENTEAFF
TRBJ1-2 | TRBV7-9 | CASSPWDSGYTF
TRBJ2-2 | TRBV5-1 | CASSYNRGDGELFF
TRBJ1-2 | TRBV5-5 | CASSPGTGGGSYGYTF
TRBJ1-2 | TRBV25-1 | CASSDQVNYGYTF
TRBJ2-3 | TRBV29-1 | CSVQQGAPTDTQYF
TRBJ2-2 | TRBV7-9 | CASSAPPRTGRTGELFF
TRBJ1-2 | TRBV6-1 | CASSEFWGLNYGYTF
TRBJ2-7 | TRBV6-1 | CASSVTGSEQYF
TRBJ2-2 | TRBV6-1 | CASTQGTGELFF